This T cell receptor beta chain was observed in a study of T cell repertoires in cytomegalovirus infection. Study in general: The public TCR beta signatures pointed to both CMV infection and matching HLA type.

The CDR3 contains 17 residues. The V gene's germline CDR1 is LGHNA and CDR2 YSLEER. Trimming stripped 0 bases from V and 7 bases from J, with 21 bases between. Ten or more counts support this clonotype. TCRdb re-called the reads with MiXCR, one entry per CDR3 protein. The repertoire has roughly 240,000 distinct CDR3 sequences, about 5.9% of them found once; the top ten carry more than 5.5%. V is TRBV4-3 and J is TRBJ1-2; D might be TRBD1 (5 bases). The sequence derives from a human donor in good health (CMV status not recorded). Some clones in this sample may be carry-over from other donors' samples. Sequencing input: PBMCs. CDR3 sequence: CASSQDRADRSYVGYTF. The CDR3 region has the DNA TGCGCCAGCAGCCAAGATCGGGCCGACAGATCTTATGTTGGCTACACCTTC.